The TCR beta chain under discussion was sequenced for a study of blood T cell repertoires in COVID-19. V dropped 4 bases and J dropped 5; count of bases not matched to a gene: 17. The CDR3 loop spans 17 amino acids. Germline CDR1 is SGHDT and CDR2 is YYEEEE. Authors' data handling: Amplification of reference gene primers was used by the study to estimate nucleated cell counts. TCRdb's copy holds only in-frame clones and misses some; the assay was immunoSEQ multiplex PCR. The DNA was the basis for D and trimming; V, J and clone size are from that table. This sample carries some 100,000 clones, 89% of them seen once, and the ten largest clones take around 5.2%.

This TCR was sampled from a woman of 80 years or more with active COVID-19. The specimen sequenced was peripheral blood. The chain has TRBV5-6 and TRBJ2-7; 8 bases line up with TRBD2. The CDR3 reads CASSLRRTSHRLDEQYF. The CDR3, as DNA: TGTGCCAGCAGCCTGCGACGGACTAGCCACCGTTTGGACGAGCAGTACTTC.